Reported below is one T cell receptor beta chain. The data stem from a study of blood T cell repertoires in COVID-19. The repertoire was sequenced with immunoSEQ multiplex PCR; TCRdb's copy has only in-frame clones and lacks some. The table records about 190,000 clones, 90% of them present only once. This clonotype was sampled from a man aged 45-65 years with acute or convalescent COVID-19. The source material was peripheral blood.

The CDR3 sequence: CASSWGSSHSGNTIYF. The DNA for the CDR3 is TGTGCCAGCAGTTGGGGCAGCTCGCACTCTGGAAACACCATATATTTT. The chain recombines TRBV28 with TRBJ1-3; D is possibly TRBD1 (5 bases). CDR1 is MDHEN, CDR2 SYDVKM, per germline. V lost 4 bases and J lost 0, with 13 bases in between. The CDR3 spans 16 residues.